This T cell receptor beta chain was identified in a study of molecular identifiers for immune sequencing clone quantification. Study-level points and caveats: Clones above 20 RNA copies contained over 98% of effector molecules and under 1% of naive molecules.

This clonotype turned up a few times. Its antigen is unknown. TCRdb reanalysed the PCR reads using MiXCR and keeps one entry per CDR3 protein. The table lists more than 300,000 distinct CDR3 sequences, over 20% of them singletons. Per the germline V gene, CDR1 is SQVTM and CDR2 is ANQGSEA. The V and J ends lost 6 bases and 5 bases, in that order; junction bases with no gene match: 9. The CDR3 loop spans 14 amino acids. Sorting was used to obtain naive CD8 T cells (CD8+CD4-CCR7+CD45RA+). The sequencing sample was made of naive CD8+ T cells from blood, with Jurkat cell RNA spiked in. The sample's subset: FACS-sorted CD8+CD4-CCR7+CD45RA+ naive T cells. This chain joins TRBV29-1 and TRBJ2-1; 8 positions agree with TRBD1. The TCR sequence derives from a human donor in good health. Some libraries in this study had Jurkat cell RNA spiked in. In nucleotides, the CDR3 is TGCAGCGTCGGACAGGGCGAAATGAACAATGAGCAGTTCTTC. Amino acid sequence: CSVGQGEMNNEQFF.